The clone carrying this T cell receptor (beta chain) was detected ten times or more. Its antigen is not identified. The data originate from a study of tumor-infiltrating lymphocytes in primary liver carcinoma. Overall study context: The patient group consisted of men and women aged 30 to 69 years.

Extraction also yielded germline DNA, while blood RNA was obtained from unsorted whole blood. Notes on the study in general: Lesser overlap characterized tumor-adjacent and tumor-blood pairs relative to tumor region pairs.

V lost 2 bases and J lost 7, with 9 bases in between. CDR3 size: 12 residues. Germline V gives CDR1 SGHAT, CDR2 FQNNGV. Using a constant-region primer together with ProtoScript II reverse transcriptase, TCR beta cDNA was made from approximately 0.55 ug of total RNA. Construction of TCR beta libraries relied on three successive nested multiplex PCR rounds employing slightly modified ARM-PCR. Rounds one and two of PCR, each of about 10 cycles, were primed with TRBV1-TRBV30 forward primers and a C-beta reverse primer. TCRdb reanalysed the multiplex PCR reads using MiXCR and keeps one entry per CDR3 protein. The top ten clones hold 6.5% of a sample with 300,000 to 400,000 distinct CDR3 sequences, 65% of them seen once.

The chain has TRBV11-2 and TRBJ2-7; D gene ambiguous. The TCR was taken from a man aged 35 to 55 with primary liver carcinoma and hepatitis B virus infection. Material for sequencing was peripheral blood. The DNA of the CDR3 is TGTGCCAGCAGCTTAATCGAATCGGAGCAGTACTTC. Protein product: CASSLIESEQYF.